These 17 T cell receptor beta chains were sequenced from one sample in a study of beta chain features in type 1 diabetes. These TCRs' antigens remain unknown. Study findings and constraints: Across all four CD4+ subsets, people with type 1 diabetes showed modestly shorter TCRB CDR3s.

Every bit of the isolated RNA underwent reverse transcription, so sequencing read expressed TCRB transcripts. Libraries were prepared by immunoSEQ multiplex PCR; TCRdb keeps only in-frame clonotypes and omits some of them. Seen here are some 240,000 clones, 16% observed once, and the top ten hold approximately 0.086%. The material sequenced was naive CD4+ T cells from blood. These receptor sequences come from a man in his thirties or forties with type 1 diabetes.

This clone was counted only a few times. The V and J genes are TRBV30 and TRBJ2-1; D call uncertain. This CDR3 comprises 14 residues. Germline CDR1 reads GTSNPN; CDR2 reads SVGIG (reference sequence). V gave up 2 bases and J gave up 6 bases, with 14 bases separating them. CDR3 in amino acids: CAWSIEPKTNEQFF. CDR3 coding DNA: TGTGCCTGGAGTATAGAACCAAAAACCAATGAGCAGTTCTTC.

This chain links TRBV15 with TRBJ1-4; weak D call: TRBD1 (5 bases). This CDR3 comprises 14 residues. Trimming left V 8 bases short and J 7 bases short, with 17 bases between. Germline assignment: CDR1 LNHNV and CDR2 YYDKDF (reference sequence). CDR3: CATHQAGSAEKLFF. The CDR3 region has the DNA TGTGCCACCCACCAGGCAGGGTCGGCTGAAAAACTGTTTTTT.

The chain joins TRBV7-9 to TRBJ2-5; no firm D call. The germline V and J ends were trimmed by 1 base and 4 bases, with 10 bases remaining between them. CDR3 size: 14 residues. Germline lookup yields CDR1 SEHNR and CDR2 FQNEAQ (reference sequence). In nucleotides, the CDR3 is TGTGCCAGCAGCTTAGTCGCGCCGTCAGAGACCCAGTACTTC. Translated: CASSLVAPSETQYF.

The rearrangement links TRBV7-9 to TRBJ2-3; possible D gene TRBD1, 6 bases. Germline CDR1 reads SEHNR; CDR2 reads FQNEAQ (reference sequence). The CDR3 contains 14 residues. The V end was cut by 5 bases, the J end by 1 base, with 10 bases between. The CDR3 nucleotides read TGTGCCAGCAGCGCGGCAGGGGGCACAGATACGCAGTATTTT. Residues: CASSAAGGTDTQYF.

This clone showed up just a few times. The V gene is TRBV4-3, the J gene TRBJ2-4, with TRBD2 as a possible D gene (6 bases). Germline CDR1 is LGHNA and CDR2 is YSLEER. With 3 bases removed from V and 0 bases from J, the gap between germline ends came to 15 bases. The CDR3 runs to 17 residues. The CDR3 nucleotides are TGCGCCAGCAGCCATAATGCTGGCGGGGTAGCCAAAAACATTCAGTACTTC. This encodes CASSHNAGGVAKNIQYF.

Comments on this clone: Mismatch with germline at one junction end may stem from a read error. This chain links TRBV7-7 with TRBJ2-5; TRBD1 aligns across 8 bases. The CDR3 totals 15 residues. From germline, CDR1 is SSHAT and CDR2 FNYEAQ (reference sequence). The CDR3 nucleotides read TGTGCTAGCAGCCAGCTAACAGGGGGCCAAGAGACCCAGTACTTC. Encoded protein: CASSQLTGGQETQYF.

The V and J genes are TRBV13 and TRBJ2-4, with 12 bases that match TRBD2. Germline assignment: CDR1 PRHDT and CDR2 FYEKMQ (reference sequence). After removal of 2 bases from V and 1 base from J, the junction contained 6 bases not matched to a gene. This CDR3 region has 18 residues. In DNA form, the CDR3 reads TGTGCCAGCAGCTTACGACTAGCGGGAGCACAGGCCAAAAACATTCAGTACTTC. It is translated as CASSLRLAGAQAKNIQYF.

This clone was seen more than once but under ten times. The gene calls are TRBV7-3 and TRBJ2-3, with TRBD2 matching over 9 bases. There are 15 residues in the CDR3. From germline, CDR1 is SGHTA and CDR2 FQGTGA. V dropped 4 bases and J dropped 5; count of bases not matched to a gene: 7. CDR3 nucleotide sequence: TGTGCCAGCAGCTCTCAGACTAGCGGCGGAGATACGCAGTATTTT. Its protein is CASSSQTSGGDTQYF.

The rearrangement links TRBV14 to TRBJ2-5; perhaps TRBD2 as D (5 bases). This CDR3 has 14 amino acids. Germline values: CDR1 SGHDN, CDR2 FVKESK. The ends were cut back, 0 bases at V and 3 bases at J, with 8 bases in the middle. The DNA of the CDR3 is TGTGCCAGCAGCCAAGATCGAGGGAAAGAGACCCAGTACTTC. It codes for CASSQDRGKETQYF.

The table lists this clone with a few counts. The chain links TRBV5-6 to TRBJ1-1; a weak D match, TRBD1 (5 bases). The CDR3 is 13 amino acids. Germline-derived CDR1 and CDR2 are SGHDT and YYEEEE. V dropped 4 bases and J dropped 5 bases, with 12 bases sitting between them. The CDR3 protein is CASSLNQGTEAFF. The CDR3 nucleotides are TGTGCCAGCAGCCTGAATCAGGGAACTGAAGCTTTCTTT. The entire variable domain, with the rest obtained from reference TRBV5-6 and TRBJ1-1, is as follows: DAGVTQSPTHLIKTRGQQVTLRCSPKSGHDTVSWYQQALGQGPQFIFQYYEEEERQRGNFPDRFSGHQFPNYSSELNVNALLLGDSALYLCASSLNQGTEAFFGQGTRLTVV.

CDR3 residues: CASSGPEQPQHF. The DNA for the CDR3 is TGTGCCAGCAGCGGGCCAGAGCAGCCCCAGCATTTT. The chain uses TRBV25-1 and TRBJ1-5; D not certain. Germline V gives CDR1 MGHDK, CDR2 SYGVNS. Trimming pared 6 bases from V and 7 bases from J, leaving 10 bases between. This CDR3 spans 12 amino acids. The variable domain in full, completed from reference TRBV25-1 and TRBJ1-5, reads EADIYQTPRYLVIGTGKKITLECSQTMGHDKMYWYQQDPGMELHLIHYSYGVNSTEKGDLSSESTVSRIRTEHFPLTLESARPSHTSQYLCASSGPEQPQHFGDGTRLSIL.

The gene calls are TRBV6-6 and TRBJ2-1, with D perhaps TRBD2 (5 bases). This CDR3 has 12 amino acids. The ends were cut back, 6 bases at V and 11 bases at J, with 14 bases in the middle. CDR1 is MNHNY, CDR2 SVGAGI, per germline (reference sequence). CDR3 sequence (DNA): TGTGCCAGCAGGACCATTGGAGGACAGCAGTTCTTC. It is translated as CASRTIGGQQFF.

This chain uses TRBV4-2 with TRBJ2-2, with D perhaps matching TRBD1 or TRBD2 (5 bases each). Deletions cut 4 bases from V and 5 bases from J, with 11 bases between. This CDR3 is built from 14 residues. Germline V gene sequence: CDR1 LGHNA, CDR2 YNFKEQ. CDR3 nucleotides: TGTGCCAGCAGCCCTCCGGGGCATACCGGGGAGCTGTTTTTT. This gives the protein CASSPPGHTGELFF.

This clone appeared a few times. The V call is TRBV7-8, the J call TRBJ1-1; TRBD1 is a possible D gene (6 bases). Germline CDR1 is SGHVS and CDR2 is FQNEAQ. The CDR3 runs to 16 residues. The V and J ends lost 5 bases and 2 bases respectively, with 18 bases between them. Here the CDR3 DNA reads TGTGCCAGCAGCCGGTATTATACAGGGTTTAACACTGAAGCTTTCTTT. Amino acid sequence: CASSRYYTGFNTEAFF. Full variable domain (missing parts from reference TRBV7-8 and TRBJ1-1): GAGVSQSPRYKVAKRGQDVALRCDPISGHVSLFWYQQALGQGPEFLTYFQNEAQLDKSGLPSDRFFAERPEGSVSTLKIQRTQQEDSAVYLCASSRYYTGFNTEAFFGQGTRLTVV.

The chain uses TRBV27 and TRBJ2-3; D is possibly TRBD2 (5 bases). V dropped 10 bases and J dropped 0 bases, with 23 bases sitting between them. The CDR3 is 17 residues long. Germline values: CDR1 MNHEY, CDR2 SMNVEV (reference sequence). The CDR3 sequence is CATLSKRTSISTDTQYF. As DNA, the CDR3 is TGTGCCACCCTTTCAAAGCGGACCAGTATTAGCACAGATACGCAGTATTTT.

The CDR3 loop reads CASSGGATNTGELFF. Written as DNA, the CDR3 is TGTGCCAGCAGTGGTGGGGCCACGAACACCGGGGAGCTGTTTTTT. The chain carries TRBV7-2 and TRBJ2-2; tentatively, D is TRBD1 (5 bases). CDR1 is SGHTA and CDR2 is FQGNSA in the germline V gene. This CDR3 spans 15 amino acids. The V end was cut by 6 bases, the J end by 0 bases, with 11 bases between.

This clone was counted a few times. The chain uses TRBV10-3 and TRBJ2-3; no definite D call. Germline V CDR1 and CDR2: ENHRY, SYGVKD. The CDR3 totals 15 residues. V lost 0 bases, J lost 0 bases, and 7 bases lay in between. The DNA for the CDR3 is TGTGCCATCAGTGAGTCCAGATCTAGCACAGATACGCAGTATTTT. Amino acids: CAISESRSSTDTQYF.